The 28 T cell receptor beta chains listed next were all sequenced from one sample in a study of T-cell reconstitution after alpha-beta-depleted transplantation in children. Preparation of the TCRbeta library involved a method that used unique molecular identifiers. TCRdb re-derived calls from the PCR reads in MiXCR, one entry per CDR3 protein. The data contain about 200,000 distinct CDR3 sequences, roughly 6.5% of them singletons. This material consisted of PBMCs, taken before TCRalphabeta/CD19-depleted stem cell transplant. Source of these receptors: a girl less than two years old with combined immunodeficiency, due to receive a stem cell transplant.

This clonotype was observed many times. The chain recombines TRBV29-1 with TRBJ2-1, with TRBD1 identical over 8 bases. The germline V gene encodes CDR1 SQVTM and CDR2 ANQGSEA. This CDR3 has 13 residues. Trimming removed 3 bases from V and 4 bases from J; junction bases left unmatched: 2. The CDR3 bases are TGCAGCGTTGATCAGGGGGCTTACAATGAGCAGTTCTTC. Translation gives CSVDQGAYNEQFF.

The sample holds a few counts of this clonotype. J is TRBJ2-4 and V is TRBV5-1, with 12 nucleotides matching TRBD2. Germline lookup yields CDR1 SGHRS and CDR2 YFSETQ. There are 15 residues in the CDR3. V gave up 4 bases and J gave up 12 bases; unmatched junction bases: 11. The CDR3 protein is CASSPGTSGSFPQYF. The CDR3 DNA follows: TGCGCCAGCAGCCCCGGGACTAGCGGGTCTTTTCCTCAGTACTTC.

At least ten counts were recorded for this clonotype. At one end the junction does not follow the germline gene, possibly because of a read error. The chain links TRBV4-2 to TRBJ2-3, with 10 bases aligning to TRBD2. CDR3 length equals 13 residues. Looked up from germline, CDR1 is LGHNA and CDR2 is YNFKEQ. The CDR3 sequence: CASSQIERGGEDF. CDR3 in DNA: TGTGCCAGCAGCCAAATCGAGCGGGGGGGCGAGGATTTT.

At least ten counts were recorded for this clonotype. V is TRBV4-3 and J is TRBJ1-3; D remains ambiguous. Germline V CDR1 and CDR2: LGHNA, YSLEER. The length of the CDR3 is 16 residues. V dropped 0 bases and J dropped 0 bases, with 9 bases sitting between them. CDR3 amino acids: CASSQDLDFSGNTIYF. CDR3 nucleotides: TGCGCCAGCAGCCAAGATCTCGATTTCTCTGGAAACACCATATATTTT.

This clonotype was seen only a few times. The CDR3 DNA sequence: TGTGCCAGCAAGGACGGTGACTCTAGCACAGATACGCAGTATTTT. This codes for CASKDGDSSTDTQYF. The chain joins TRBV5-5 to TRBJ2-3; the D is unclear. CDR1 is SGHKS, CDR2 YYEKEE, per germline (reference sequence). This CDR3 spans 15 amino acids. Trimming stripped 6 bases from V and 0 bases from J, with 14 bases between.

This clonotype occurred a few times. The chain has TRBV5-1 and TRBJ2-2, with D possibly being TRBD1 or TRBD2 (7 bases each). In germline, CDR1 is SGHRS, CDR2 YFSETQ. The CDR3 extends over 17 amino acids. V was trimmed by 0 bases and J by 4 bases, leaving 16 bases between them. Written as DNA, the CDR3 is TGCGCCAGCAGCTTGGCCGGACTAGAGGGGGCCACCGGGGAGCTGTTTTTT. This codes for CASSLAGLEGATGELFF. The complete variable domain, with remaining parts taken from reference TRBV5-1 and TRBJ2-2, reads KAGVTQTPRYLIKTRGQQVTLSCSPISGHRSVSWYQQTPGQGLQFLFEYFSETQRNKGNFPGRFSGRQFSNSRSEMNVSTLELGDSALYLCASSLAGLEGATGELFFGEGSRLTVL.

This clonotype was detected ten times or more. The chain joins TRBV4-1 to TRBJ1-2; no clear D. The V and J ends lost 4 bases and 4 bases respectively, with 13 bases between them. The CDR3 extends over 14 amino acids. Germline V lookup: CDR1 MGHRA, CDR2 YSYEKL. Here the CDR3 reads CASSRLAATYGYTF. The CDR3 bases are TGCGCCAGCAGCCGACTGGCCGCTACCTATGGCTACACCTTC.

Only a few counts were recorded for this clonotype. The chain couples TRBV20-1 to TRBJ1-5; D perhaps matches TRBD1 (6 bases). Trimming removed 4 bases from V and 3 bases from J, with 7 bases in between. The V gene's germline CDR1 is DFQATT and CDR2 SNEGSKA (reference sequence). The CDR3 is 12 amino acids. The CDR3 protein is CSATGVNQPQHF. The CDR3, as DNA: TGCAGTGCTACAGGGGTCAATCAGCCCCAGCATTTT.

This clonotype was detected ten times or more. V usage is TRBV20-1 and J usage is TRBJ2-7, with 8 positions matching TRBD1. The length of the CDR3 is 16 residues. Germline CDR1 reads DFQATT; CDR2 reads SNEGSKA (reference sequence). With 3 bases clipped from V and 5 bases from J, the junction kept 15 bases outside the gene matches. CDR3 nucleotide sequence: TGCAGTGCTAGCGGGACAGGCGGGGCCGCCGTTCACGAGCAGTACTTC. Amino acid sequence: CSASGTGGAAVHEQYF.

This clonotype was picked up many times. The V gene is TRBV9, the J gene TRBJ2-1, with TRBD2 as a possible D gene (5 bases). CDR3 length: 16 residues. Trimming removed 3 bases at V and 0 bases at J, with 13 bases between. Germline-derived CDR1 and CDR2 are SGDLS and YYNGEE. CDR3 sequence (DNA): TGTGCCAGCAGCGCCGTTAGCGCTAGCTCCTACAATGAGCAGTTCTTC. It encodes CASSAVSASSYNEQFF.

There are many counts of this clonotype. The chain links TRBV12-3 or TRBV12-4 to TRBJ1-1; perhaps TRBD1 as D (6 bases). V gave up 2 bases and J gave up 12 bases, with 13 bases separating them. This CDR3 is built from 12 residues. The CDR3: CASSLTGLVPFF. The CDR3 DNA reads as TGTGCCAGCAGTTTAACAGGGCTCGTTCCTTTCTTT.

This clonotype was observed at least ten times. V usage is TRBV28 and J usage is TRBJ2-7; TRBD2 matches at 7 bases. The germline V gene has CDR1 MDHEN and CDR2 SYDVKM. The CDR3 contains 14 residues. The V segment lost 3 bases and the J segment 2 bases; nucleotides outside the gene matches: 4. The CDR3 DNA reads TGTGCCAGCAGTTTCGGGACTATCACCTACGAGCAGTACTTC. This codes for CASSFGTITYEQYF.

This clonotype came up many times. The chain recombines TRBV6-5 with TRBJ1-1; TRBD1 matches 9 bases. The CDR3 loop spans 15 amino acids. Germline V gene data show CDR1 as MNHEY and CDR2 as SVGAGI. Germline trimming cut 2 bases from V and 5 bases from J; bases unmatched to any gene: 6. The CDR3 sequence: CASSYRRDRVTEAFF. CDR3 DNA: TGTGCCAGCAGTTACCGCAGGGACAGGGTTACTGAAGCTTTCTTT.

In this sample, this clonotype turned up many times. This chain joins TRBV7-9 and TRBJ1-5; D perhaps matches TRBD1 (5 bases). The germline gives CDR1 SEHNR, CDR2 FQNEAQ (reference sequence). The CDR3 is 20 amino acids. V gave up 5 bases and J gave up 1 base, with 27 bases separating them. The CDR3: CASSHPPGLKIQGSNQPQHF. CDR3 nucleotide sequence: TGTGCCAGCAGCCACCCTCCAGGGCTTAAGATTCAGGGAAGCAATCAGCCCCAGCATTTT.

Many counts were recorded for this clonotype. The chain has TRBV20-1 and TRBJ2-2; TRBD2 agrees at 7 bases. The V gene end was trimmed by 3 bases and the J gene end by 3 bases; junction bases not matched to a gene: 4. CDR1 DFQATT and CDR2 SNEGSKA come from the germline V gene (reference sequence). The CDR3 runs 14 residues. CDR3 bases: TGCAGTGCTAGTGTGGGGGGGGACACCGGGGAGCTGTTTTTT. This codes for CSASVGGDTGELFF.

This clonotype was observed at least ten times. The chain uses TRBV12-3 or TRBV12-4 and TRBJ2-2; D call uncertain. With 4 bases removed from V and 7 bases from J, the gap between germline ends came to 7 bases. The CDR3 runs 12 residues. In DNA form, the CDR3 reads TGTGCCAGCAGTTATAGCCTCGGGGAGCTGTTTTTT. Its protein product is CASSYSLGELFF.

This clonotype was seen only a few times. The CDR3 coding sequence is TGTGCCTGGAATGACTCGCCGGGGCGACTCTCTGGAAACACCATATATTTT. It is translated as CAWNDSPGRLSGNTIYF. V is TRBV30 and J is TRBJ1-3; perhaps TRBD1 as D (5 bases). The germline V gene has CDR1 GTSNPN and CDR2 SVGIG (reference sequence). V was trimmed by 4 bases and J by 0 bases, leaving 19 bases between them. The CDR3 has 17 residues.

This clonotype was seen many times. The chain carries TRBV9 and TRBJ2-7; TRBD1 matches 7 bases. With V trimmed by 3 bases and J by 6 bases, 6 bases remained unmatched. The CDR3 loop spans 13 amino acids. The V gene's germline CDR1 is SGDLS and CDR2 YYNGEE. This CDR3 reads CASSAGQVSEQYF. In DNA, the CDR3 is TGTGCCAGCAGCGCCGGACAGGTCTCCGAGCAGTACTTC. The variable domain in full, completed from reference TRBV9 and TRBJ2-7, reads DSGVTQTPKHLITATGQRVTLRCSPRSGDLSVYWYQQSLDQGLQFLIQYYNGEERAKGNILERFSAQQFPDLHSELNLSSLELGDSALYFCASSAGQVSEQYFGPGTRLTVT.

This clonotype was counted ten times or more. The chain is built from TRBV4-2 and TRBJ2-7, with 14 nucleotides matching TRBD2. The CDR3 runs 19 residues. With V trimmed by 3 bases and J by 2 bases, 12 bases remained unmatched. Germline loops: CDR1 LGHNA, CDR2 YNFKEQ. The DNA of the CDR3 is TGTGCCAGCAGCCAGCAGAGGACTAGCGGGAGGATATACACCTACGAGCAGTACTTC. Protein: CASSQQRTSGRIYTYEQYF.

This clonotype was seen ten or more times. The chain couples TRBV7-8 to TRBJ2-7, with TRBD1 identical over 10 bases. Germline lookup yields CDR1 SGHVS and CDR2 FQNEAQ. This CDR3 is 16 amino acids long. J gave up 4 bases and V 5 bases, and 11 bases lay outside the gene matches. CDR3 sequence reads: CASSGVLKGQGYEQYF. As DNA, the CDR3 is TGTGCCAGCAGCGGAGTCCTGAAGGGACAGGGGTACGAGCAGTACTTC.

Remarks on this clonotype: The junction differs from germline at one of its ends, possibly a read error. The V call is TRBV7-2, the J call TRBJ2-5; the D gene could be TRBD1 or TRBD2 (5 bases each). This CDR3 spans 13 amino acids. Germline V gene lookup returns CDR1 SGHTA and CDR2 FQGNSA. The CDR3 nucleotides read TGTGCCAGCAGCTTAGTCGGGGTGGGGCCCCTGAACTTC. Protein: CASSLVGVGPLNF.

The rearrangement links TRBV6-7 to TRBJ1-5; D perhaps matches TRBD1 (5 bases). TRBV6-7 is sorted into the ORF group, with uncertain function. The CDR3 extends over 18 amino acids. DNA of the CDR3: TGTACCATCTCCTCGCAGCCCCCGGCAGGGAAGTATGCGGAACCCCAGCATTTT. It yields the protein CTISSQPPAGKYAEPQHF.

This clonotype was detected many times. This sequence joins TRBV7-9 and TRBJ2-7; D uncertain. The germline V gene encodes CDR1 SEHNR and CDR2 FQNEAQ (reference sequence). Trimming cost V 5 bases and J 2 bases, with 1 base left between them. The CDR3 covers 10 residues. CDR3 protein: CASSPYEQYF. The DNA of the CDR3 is TGTGCCAGCAGCCCCTACGAGCAGTACTTC.

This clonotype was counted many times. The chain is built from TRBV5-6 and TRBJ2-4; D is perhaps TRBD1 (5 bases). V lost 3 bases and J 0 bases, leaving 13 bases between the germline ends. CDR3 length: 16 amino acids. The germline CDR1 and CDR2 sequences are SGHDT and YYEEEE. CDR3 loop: CASSSKTAIAKNIQYF. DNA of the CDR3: TGTGCCAGCAGCTCCAAGACAGCGATAGCCAAAAACATTCAGTACTTC. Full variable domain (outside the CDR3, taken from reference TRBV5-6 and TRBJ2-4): DAGVTQSPTHLIKTRGQQVTLRCSPKSGHDTVSWYQQALGQGPQFIFQYYEEEERQRGNFPDRFSGHQFPNYSSELNVNALLLGDSALYLCASSSKTAIAKNIQYFGAGTRLSVL.

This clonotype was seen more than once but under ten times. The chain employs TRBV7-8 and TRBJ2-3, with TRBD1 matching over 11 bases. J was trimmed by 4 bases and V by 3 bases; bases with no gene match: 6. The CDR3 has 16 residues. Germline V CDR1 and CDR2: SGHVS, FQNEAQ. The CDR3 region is CASSLWTGGRSDTQYF. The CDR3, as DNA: TGTGCCAGCAGCTTGTGGACAGGGGGCCGTTCAGATACGCAGTATTTT.

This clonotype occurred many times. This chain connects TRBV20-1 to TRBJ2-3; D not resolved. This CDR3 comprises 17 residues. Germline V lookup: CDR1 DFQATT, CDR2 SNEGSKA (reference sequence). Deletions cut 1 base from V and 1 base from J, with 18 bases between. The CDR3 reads CSARAIPASYGTDTQYF. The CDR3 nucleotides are TGCAGTGCTAGAGCTATCCCTGCCTCTTATGGCACAGATACGCAGTATTTT.

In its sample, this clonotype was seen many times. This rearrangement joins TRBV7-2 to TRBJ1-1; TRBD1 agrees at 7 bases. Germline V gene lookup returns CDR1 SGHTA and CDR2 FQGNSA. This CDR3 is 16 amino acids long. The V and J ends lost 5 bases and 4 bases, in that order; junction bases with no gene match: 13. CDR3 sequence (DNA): TGTGCCAGCAGCGCACGACAGGGACACGTGAGCACTGAAGCTTTCTTT. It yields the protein CASSARQGHVSTEAFF.

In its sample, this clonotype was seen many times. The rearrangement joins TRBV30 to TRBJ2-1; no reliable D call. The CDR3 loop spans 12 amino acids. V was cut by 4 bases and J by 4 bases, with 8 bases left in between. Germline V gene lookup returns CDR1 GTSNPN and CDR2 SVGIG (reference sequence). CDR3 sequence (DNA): TGTGCCTGGACCCCTCGGTACAATGAGCAGTTCTTC. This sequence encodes CAWTPRYNEQFF.